This T cell receptor (beta chain) emerged from a study of blood T cell repertoires in COVID-19. As for the study in general: COVID-19 samples from acute and convalescent phases originated in the United States, Italy and Spain. Sources were T cells, B-cell-depleted T cells, or PBMCs; the material itself was cDNA or gDNA.

Germline CDR1 and CDR2: MDHEN and SYDVKM. The V segment lost 6 bases and the J segment 4 bases; nucleotides outside the gene matches: 8. The CDR3 is 14 residues long. This clone appeared once. Authors' data handling: Nucleated cell counts were estimated from reference gene primer amplification. Measured with immunoSEQ multiplex PCR; TCRdb has only the in-frame clones, and not every one. V and J calls and clone size are as listed in that table; D and trimming were resolved from the DNA. The sample includes 65,000 to 70,000 clones, about 93% seen only once; the top ten take approximately 2.9%. The TCR was taken from a man aged 65 to 79 with active COVID-19. The J gene is TRBJ1-2, the V gene TRBV28; the match to TRBD1 covers 7 bases. Material for sequencing was peripheral blood. The CDR3 DNA is TGTGCCAGCAGCCTAGGGACAGCAATCTATGGCTACACCTTC. Its translation is CASSLGTAIYGYTF.